The 23 T cell receptor beta chains below were found in one sample sequenced in a study of blood T cell repertoires in COVID-19. Repertoires were generated with immunoSEQ multiplex PCR, while TCRdb's copy carries only in-frame clones and drops some. In the table there are about 230,000 clones, roughly 83% of which are singletons. Sequenced sample: peripheral blood. The receptors shown here come from a woman in her seventies with active or convalescent COVID-19.

This clone appeared once. The rearrangement joins TRBV3-1 (or the pseudogene TRBV3-2) to TRBJ1-2; D possibly corresponds to TRBD1 (6 bases). Looked up from germline, CDR1 is LGHDT and CDR2 is YNNKEL (reference sequence). Deletions cut 6 bases from V and 5 bases from J, with 16 bases between. This CDR3 is built from 14 residues. CDR3: CASSPTGGGYGYTF. The CDR3 DNA sequence: TGTGCCAGCAGTCCCACGGGGGGCGGGTATGGCTACACCTTC.

The J gene is TRBJ2-7, the V gene TRBV30; D unclear. Germline-derived CDR1 and CDR2 are GTSNPN and SVGIG (reference sequence). This CDR3 has 12 amino acids. Trimming shortened V by 2 bases and J by 3 bases, and 8 bases separated the two germline ends. The CDR3 reads CAWSKPFYEQYF. CDR3 nucleotides: TGTGCCTGGAGTAAGCCCTTCTACGAGCAGTACTTC.

This clone was seen a few times. At one end, the junction sequence differs from germline, possibly due to a read error. The chain carries TRBV29-1 and TRBJ1-2; perhaps TRBD1 as D (6 bases). The length of the CDR3 is 11 residues. The germline V gene has CDR1 SQVTM and CDR2 ANQGSEA. The CDR3 DNA is TGCAGCGTACCGGGACAATCACACACACAGTTC. Protein sequence: CSVPGQSHTQF.

The table lists this clone with a count of one. The V and J genes are TRBV11-2 and TRBJ2-3, with 14 bases identical to TRBD2. CDR3 length: 16 residues. In germline, CDR1 is SGHAT, CDR2 FQNNGV. With 1 base clipped from V and 6 bases from J, the junction kept 3 bases outside the gene matches. The CDR3 DNA reads TGTGCCAGCAGCTTAGCCTGGACTAGCGGGGGGGATACGCAGTATTTT. It encodes CASSLAWTSGGDTQYF.

The chain recombines TRBV27 with TRBJ1-2, with D perhaps matching TRBD1 (6 bases). From germline, CDR1 is MNHEY and CDR2 SMNVEV (reference sequence). The CDR3 totals 14 residues. Trimming cost V 6 bases and J 3 bases, with 14 bases left between them. DNA for the CDR3: TGTGCCAGCAGACCCACCGGGGGGCACTATGGCTACACCTTC. It specifies CASRPTGGHYGYTF.

V gene TRBV7-6 combines with J gene TRBJ2-2; the D gene is possibly TRBD1 (6 bases). CDR1 is SGHVS and CDR2 is FNYEAQ in the germline V gene. V lost 8 bases to trimming and J lost 10 bases, with 14 bases between them. This CDR3 is built from 12 residues. The CDR3 loop reads CASRLRGTELFF. The CDR3 nucleotides read TGTGCCAGCCGACTTAGGGGGACGGAGCTGTTTTTT.

The chain has TRBV6-5 and TRBJ2-3; TRBD2 matches 7 bases. Germline V CDR1 and CDR2: MNHEY, SVGAGI. The CDR3 is 13 residues long. Trimming at V came to 10 bases and at J to 2 bases, leaving 6 bases not matched to a gene. The DNA for the CDR3 is TGTGCCACCCGGGGGGACCTCACAGATACGCAGTATTTT. Amino acid sequence: CATRGDLTDTQYF.

The chain combines TRBV5-1 with TRBJ2-2, with a possible D match to TRBD1 (6 bases). The CDR3 has 15 amino acids. Between the trimmed V and J ends, which lost 7 bases and 1 base, there was a span of 14 bases. Germline CDR1 is SGHRS and CDR2 is YFSETQ. CDR3 nucleotide sequence: TGCGCCAGCTCCCAGGGGACACTGAACACCGGGGAGCTGTTTTTT. This encodes CASSQGTLNTGELFF. The whole variable domain, remainder taken from reference TRBV5-1 and TRBJ2-2, is KAGVTQTPRYLIKTRGQQVTLSCSPISGHRSVSWYQQTPGQGLQFLFEYFSETQRNKGNFPGRFSGRQFSNSRSEMNVSTLELGDSALYLCASSQGTLNTGELFFGEGSRLTVL.

Of note for this clone: In the same sample, other DNA sequences code for this CDR3. This rearrangement joins TRBV3-1 (or the pseudogene TRBV3-2) to TRBJ2-7, with 8 bases fitting TRBD2. This CDR3 contains 14 residues. Per the germline V gene, CDR1 is LGHDT and CDR2 is YNNKEL (reference sequence). V was pared by 0 bases and J by 4 bases, with 2 bases of the junction left unmatched. The CDR3 DNA reads TGTGCCAGCAGCCAAGATGGCGGGGGGTACGAGCAGTACTTC. Its protein is CASSQDGGGYEQYF.

In the case of this clone: The same CDR3 also results from other DNA sequences found in this sample. The chain is built from TRBV12-3 or TRBV12-4 and TRBJ1-2; 7 nucleotides agree with TRBD1. J was trimmed by 7 bases and V by 2 bases; bases with no gene match: 1. This CDR3 has 12 amino acids. The CDR3 here is CASSLQGVGYTF. CDR3 DNA: TGTGCCAGCAGTTTACAGGGGGTTGGCTACACCTTC.

The V gene is TRBV28, the J gene TRBJ2-7; D not resolved. With 11 bases removed from V and 1 base from J, the gap between germline ends came to 15 bases. The CDR3 is made up of 13 amino acids. The germline gives CDR1 MDHEN, CDR2 SYDVKM. CDR3: CAALAHFSYEQYF. CDR3 DNA: TGTGCCGCTTTAGCCCATTTTTCCTACGAGCAGTACTTC. Full variable domain (remainder filled in from reference TRBV28 and TRBJ2-7): DVKVTQSSRYLVKRTGEKVFLECVQDMDHENMFWYRQDPGLGLRLIYFSYDVKMKEKGDIPEGYSVSREKKERFSLILESASTNQTSMYLCAALAHFSYEQYFGPGTRLTVT.

The table lists this clone with a count of one. The chain recombines TRBV7-2 with TRBJ2-2; 9 bases agree with TRBD1. This CDR3 comprises 15 residues. Trimming at V came to 5 bases and at J to 5 bases, leaving 6 bases not matched to a gene. Germline lookup yields CDR1 SGHTA and CDR2 FQGNSA. The CDR3 coding sequence is TGTGCCAGCAGCGCCGACAGGGGGACAACCGGGGAGCTGTTTTTT. Residues: CASSADRGTTGELFF.

The V call is TRBV7-6, the J call TRBJ2-2; 9 nucleotides agree with TRBD1. This CDR3 is built from 17 residues. Germline V gene lookup returns CDR1 SGHVS and CDR2 FNYEAQ. Unmatched junction bases numbered 3, after V lost 0 bases and J lost 1 base. The CDR3 is CASSLASGQGNTGELFF. In nucleotides, the CDR3 is TGTGCCAGCAGCTTAGCATCGGGACAGGGGAACACCGGGGAGCTGTTTTTT. Using reference TRBV7-6 and TRBJ2-2 for the parts outside the CDR3, the full variable domain is GAGVSQSPRYKVTKRGQDVALRCDPISGHVSLYWYRQALGQGPEFLTYFNYEAQQDKSGLPNDRFSAERPEGSISTLTIQRTEQRDSAMYRCASSLASGQGNTGELFFGEGSRLTVL.

The DNA for the CDR3 is TGTGCCAATTCACTCGAATTCTCTGGAAACACCATATATTTT. Protein sequence: CANSLEFSGNTIYF. The chain links TRBV2 to TRBJ1-3; D unresolved. V was clipped by 10 bases and J by 0 bases, with 13 bases between them. In germline, CDR1 is SNHLY, CDR2 FYNNEI. The CDR3 sequence is 14 residues long.

This rearrangement joins TRBV6-5 to TRBJ2-5, with D unclear. From germline, CDR1 is MNHEY and CDR2 SVGAGI. V was shortened by 7 bases and J by 4 bases, with 13 bases between the two germline ends. The CDR3 consists of 13 residues. CDR3 sequence reads: CASTEQARETQYF. The CDR3, as DNA: TGTGCCAGCACCGAACAAGCGAGAGAGACCCAGTACTTC.

The chain carries TRBV15 and TRBJ2-1, with 9 bases that match TRBD2. V lost 0 bases and J lost 7; bases outside the gene matches: 16. Germline loops: CDR1 LNHNV, CDR2 YYDKDF (reference sequence). The CDR3 has 19 residues. The CDR3 sequence is CATSRDTLEVAGVRNEQFF. CDR3 nucleotide sequence: TGTGCCACCAGCAGAGATACGTTGGAAGTAGCGGGGGTGAGGAATGAGCAGTTCTTC.

The chain joins TRBV30 to TRBJ1-5, with 8 bases aligning to TRBD1. Germline V gives CDR1 GTSNPN, CDR2 SVGIG (reference sequence). The CDR3 totals 16 residues. The junction had 11 bases not matched to a gene; V was cut back by 7 bases and J by 0 bases. The CDR3, as DNA: TGTGCCTCCTCAGGGGGCCAACTATATAGCAATCAGCCCCAGCATTTT. Its protein product is CASSGGQLYSNQPQHF.

The chain couples TRBV18 to TRBJ2-2, with D uncertain. Trimming pared 6 bases from V and 1 base from J, leaving 9 bases between. This CDR3 region has 14 residues. Germline V gene data show CDR1 as KGHSH and CDR2 as LQKENI. CDR3: CASSSVGNTGELFF. For the CDR3, the DNA is TGTGCCAGCTCGTCGGTTGGGAACACCGGGGAGCTGTTTTTT.

This chain uses TRBV4-3 with TRBJ1-2; unclear D gene. The CDR3 runs 15 residues. The ends were cut back, 4 bases at V and 4 bases at J, with 16 bases in the middle. Germline assignment: CDR1 LGHNA and CDR2 YSLEER. This CDR3 is CASSRGFPPFYGYTF. The CDR3 region has the DNA TGCGCCAGCAGCCGCGGGTTTCCACCCTTCTATGGCTACACCTTC.

This clone was seen only a few times. This chain links TRBV28 with TRBJ1-2, with 10 bases that match TRBD1. The CDR3 is 15 amino acids. From germline, CDR1 is MDHEN and CDR2 SYDVKM. Unmatched junction bases numbered 10, after V lost 4 bases and J lost 8 bases. The CDR3 DNA is TGTGCCAGCAGTTCGAGACGACAGGGGGCTAAAGGCTACACCTTC. Protein: CASSSRRQGAKGYTF.

The chain carries TRBV30 and TRBJ1-2, with TRBD1 identical over 8 bases. V lost 3 bases, J lost 5 bases, and 8 bases stayed unmatched. Germline lookup yields CDR1 GTSNPN and CDR2 SVGIG (reference sequence). The CDR3 is 14 amino acids. The CDR3 DNA reads TGTGCCTGGAGCGATCAGGGGGCGCGATATGGCTACACCTTC. Protein sequence: CAWSDQGARYGYTF.

This chain links TRBV6-2 or TRBV6-3 with TRBJ2-1, with 15 bases matching TRBD2. From germline, CDR1 is MNHEY and CDR2 SVGEGT. There are 17 residues in the CDR3. The V gene end was trimmed by 6 bases and the J gene end by 7 bases; junction bases not matched to a gene: 10. The CDR3 protein is CASSGLAGGTWLNEQFF. The CDR3 DNA is TGTGCCAGCAGCGGACTAGCGGGGGGGACTTGGTTAAATGAGCAGTTCTTC.

The chain combines TRBV27 with TRBJ1-4; D unresolved. The V and J ends lost 5 bases and 5 bases respectively, with 18 bases between them. The CDR3 loop spans 16 amino acids. Germline V gene data show CDR1 as MNHEY and CDR2 as SMNVEV (reference sequence). This CDR3 is CASSLPTEVGNEKLFF. The DNA for the CDR3 is TGTGCCAGCAGTCTCCCCACGGAGGTGGGGAATGAAAAACTGTTTTTT.